This entry lists 27 T cell receptor beta chains sequenced from one sample in a study of OX40 agonist ivuxolimab in advanced cancers. Sequencing used immunoSEQ multiplex PCR; TCRdb keeps in-frame clones, though not all of them. The table lists around 60,000 clones, about 88% of them singletons. Sample: CD4+ or CD8+ T cells sorted from blood, taken in a trial of the OX40 agonist ivuxolimab. The receptors come from an adult with an advanced solid tumor such as melanoma, head and neck, liver or kidney cancer.

The chain joins TRBV9 to TRBJ1-1, with D possibly TRBD1 on 5 matching bases. Trimming took 4 bases from V and 3 from J, leaving 16 bases between them. The CDR3 totals 15 residues. The germline V gene has CDR1 SGDLS and CDR2 YYNGEE. The CDR3: CASSPTPVRDTEAFF. The CDR3 nucleotides are TGTGCCAGCAGCCCCACCCCGGTCAGGGACACTGAAGCTTTCTTT.

The chain couples TRBV11-2 to TRBJ1-1; no clear D gene. Germline V lookup: CDR1 SGHAT, CDR2 FQNNGV. V was clipped by 1 base and J by 1 base, with 4 bases between them. The CDR3 sequence is 13 residues long. The CDR3 loop is CASSLAPNTEAFF. In nucleotides, the CDR3 is TGTGCCAGCAGCTTAGCACCGAACACTGAAGCTTTCTTT.

The genes are TRBV19 and TRBJ1-6; 7 positions agree with TRBD1. This CDR3 has 15 amino acids. V dropped 7 bases and J dropped 7; count of bases not matched to a gene: 10. Looked up from germline, CDR1 is LNHDA and CDR2 is SQIVND (reference sequence). For the CDR3, the DNA is TGTGCCAGTACCCCTCAGGGGGGAAACAATTCACCCCTCCACTTT. Residues: CASTPQGGNNSPLHF.

The rearrangement links TRBV30 to TRBJ1-5; no definite D call. This CDR3 region has 14 residues. V was shortened by 1 base and J by 3 bases, with 10 bases between the two germline ends. CDR1 is GTSNPN, CDR2 SVGIG, per germline (reference sequence). CDR3 nucleotide sequence: TGTGCCTGGAGTGCCCCGCGCCTCAATCAGCCCCAGCATTTT. It codes for CAWSAPRLNQPQHF.

This chain joins TRBV29-1 and TRBJ2-1, with D perhaps TRBD2 (6 bases). The CDR3 is made up of 18 amino acids. Germline V gene lookup returns CDR1 SQVTM and CDR2 ANQGSEA. V lost 0 bases and J lost 0, with 18 bases in between. The CDR3 DNA follows: TGCAGCGTTGAAGACATTTTGGGACTTCCGAGCTCCTACAATGAGCAGTTCTTC. Its protein product is CSVEDILGLPSSYNEQFF.

CDR3 sequence reads: CASSLGGYQETQYF. CDR3 bases: TGTGCCAGCAGCTTAGGGGGGTACCAAGAGACCCAGTACTTC. The chain joins TRBV7-9 to TRBJ2-5, with D possibly being TRBD1 or TRBD2 (5 bases each). The CDR3 sequence is 14 residues long. With 1 base removed from V and 0 bases from J, the gap between germline ends came to 6 bases. Looked up from germline, CDR1 is SEHNR and CDR2 is FQNEAQ (reference sequence).

The chain combines TRBV6-5 with TRBJ1-1, with TRBD1 identical over 7 bases. The length of the CDR3 is 11 residues. Germline CDR1 MNHEY, CDR2 SVGAGI. J was trimmed by 8 bases and V by 6 bases; bases with no gene match: 3. CDR3 nucleotides: TGTGCCAGCAGGGGGACAGTCGAAGCTTTCTTT. Its protein product is CASRGTVEAFF.

The V and J genes are TRBV5-1 and TRBJ2-2; tentatively, D is TRBD2 (6 bases). The CDR3 sequence is 17 residues long. V dropped 0 bases and J dropped 0 bases, with 12 bases sitting between them. In germline, CDR1 is SGHRS, CDR2 YFSETQ. The CDR3 reads CASSLVAGTSNTGELFF. The CDR3 DNA is TGCGCCAGCAGCTTGGTTGCGGGGACTTCGAACACCGGGGAGCTGTTTTTT. The full variable domain, completed using reference TRBV5-1 and TRBJ2-2, is KAGVTQTPRYLIKTRGQQVTLSCSPISGHRSVSWYQQTPGQGLQFLFEYFSETQRNKGNFPGRFSGRQFSNSRSEMNVSTLELGDSALYLCASSLVAGTSNTGELFFGEGSRLTVL.

J is TRBJ2-3 and V is TRBV7-9, with 7 bases identical to TRBD2. This CDR3 is built from 19 residues. With V trimmed by 5 bases and J by 0 bases, 17 bases remained unmatched. Looked up from germline, CDR1 is SEHNR and CDR2 is FQNEAQ (reference sequence). DNA for the CDR3: TGTGCCAGCAGCAACGCGTGGGGGGGAGGAGGTCTAAGCACAGATACGCAGTATTTT. The encoded protein is CASSNAWGGGGLSTDTQYF.

The V gene is TRBV19, the J gene TRBJ2-3; D gene ambiguous. This CDR3 contains 14 residues. V dropped 5 bases and J dropped 4 bases, with 13 bases sitting between them. Germline CDR1 is LNHDA and CDR2 is SQIVND (reference sequence). The chain's CDR3 is CASSRPGKSDTQYF. The CDR3 DNA reads TGTGCCAGTAGTCGCCCAGGAAAATCAGATACGCAGTATTTT.

The gene calls are TRBV30 and TRBJ2-5; D is possibly TRBD2 (6 bases). Trimming removed 1 base from V and 1 base from J, with 13 bases in between. There are 15 residues in the CDR3. Germline CDR1 is GTSNPN and CDR2 is SVGIG (reference sequence). The CDR3 loop reads CAWSGALALQETQYF. DNA of the CDR3: TGTGCCTGGAGTGGAGCGCTAGCGCTCCAAGAGACCCAGTACTTC.

In its sample, this clone was seen a few times. The V gene is TRBV5-4, the J gene TRBJ2-2; 12 nucleotides match TRBD1. The ends lost 0 bases at V and 7 bases at J; junction bases unmatched: 4. The CDR3 is made up of 16 amino acids. Germline V gives CDR1 SGHNT, CDR2 YYREEE (reference sequence). This CDR3 is CASSLGGQGAGGELFF. CDR3 nucleotides: TGTGCCAGCAGCTTGGGGGGACAGGGGGCCGGCGGGGAGCTGTTTTTT.

This chain uses TRBV18 with TRBJ2-2; no firm D call. Looked up from germline, CDR1 is KGHSH and CDR2 is LQKENI. CDR3 length: 14 amino acids. Trimming shortened V by 4 bases and J by 4 bases, and 10 bases separated the two germline ends. CDR3: CASSRASSTGELFF. CDR3 nucleotides: TGTGCCAGCTCACGGGCGTCCTCCACCGGGGAGCTGTTTTTT.

CDR3 sequence: CASNSPVAGNQPQHF. DNA for the CDR3: TGTGCCAGCAACTCTCCGGTCGCAGGCAATCAGCCCCAGCATTTT. The chain uses TRBV2 and TRBJ1-5; no definite D call. V shed 7 bases and J shed 2 bases, with 15 bases lying between them. CDR3 length equals 15 residues. CDR1 is SNHLY, CDR2 FYNNEI, per germline.

The rearrangement links TRBV6-1 to TRBJ2-2; D unresolved. CDR1 and CDR2 (germline): MNHNS, SASEGT. The CDR3 length is 12 residues. V was trimmed by 1 base and J by 7 bases, leaving 4 bases between them. Written as DNA, the CDR3 is TGTGCCAGCAGTGAAGGGGGCGGGGAGCTGTTTTTT. This sequence encodes CASSEGGGELFF.

The chain carries TRBV28 and TRBJ1-4; D is uncertain. Trimming took off 8 bases at V and 5 bases at J, with 12 bases between the two ends. The CDR3 is 13 residues long. CDR1 MDHEN and CDR2 SYDVKM come from the germline V gene. The CDR3 region has the DNA TGTGCCAGCCTTGGTTACTCCAATGAAAAACTGTTTTTT. This gives the protein CASLGYSNEKLFF.

The rearrangement uses TRBV5-6 and TRBJ1-1; maybe TRBD1 (5 bases). The CDR3 loop spans 12 amino acids. Germline CDR1 is SGHDT and CDR2 is YYEEEE. The V end lost 5 bases, the J end lost 5 bases, and 10 bases lay between the germline ends. CDR3 sequence (DNA): TGTGCCAGCAGTCGGGGGGTTACTGAAGCTTTCTTT. It is translated as CASSRGVTEAFF.

This clone was seen more than once but under ten times. The V call is TRBV7-2, the J call TRBJ1-1; tentative D call: TRBD1 (6 bases). Trimming cost V 4 bases and J 3 bases, with 21 bases left between them. Germline CDR1 and CDR2: SGHTA and FQGNSA. This CDR3 has 17 amino acids. The CDR3 DNA follows: TGTGCCAGCAGCTCCTTTTACGGGGGGCGCGGTTACACTGAAGCTTTCTTT. This gives the protein CASSSFYGGRGYTEAFF.

The chain couples TRBV6-6 to TRBJ1-3; 11 nucleotides match TRBD1. Germline CDR1 MNHNY, CDR2 SVGAGI (reference sequence). This CDR3 comprises 15 residues. J gave up 2 bases and V 5 bases, and 2 bases lay outside the gene matches. The CDR3 bases are TGTGCCAGCAGTACGGGACAGGGGGCTGGAAACACCATATATTTT. Its protein product is CASSTGQGAGNTIYF.

The V call is TRBV30, the J call TRBJ1-2, with TRBD1 matching 9 bases. This CDR3 has 14 amino acids. Trimming removed 2 bases from V and 4 bases from J; junction bases left unmatched: 5. From germline, CDR1 is GTSNPN and CDR2 SVGIG (reference sequence). The CDR3 protein is CAWSPPGQGYGYTF. In DNA form, the CDR3 reads TGTGCCTGGAGTCCGCCGGGACAGGGCTATGGCTACACCTTC.

This rearrangement joins TRBV18 to TRBJ2-2; D gene unclear. Trimming shortened V by 3 bases and J by 7 bases, and 9 bases separated the two germline ends. CDR1 and CDR2 (germline): KGHSH, LQKENI. The CDR3 is made up of 13 amino acids. The CDR3 is CASSPESGGELFF. CDR3 coding DNA: TGTGCCAGCTCACCCGAGTCGGGCGGGGAGCTGTTTTTT.

This clone has more than one count but fewer than ten. The chain combines TRBV4-1 with TRBJ2-5; maybe TRBD2 (5 bases). The germline CDR1 and CDR2 sequences are MGHRA and YSYEKL. V lost 2 bases and J 1 base, leaving 20 bases between the germline ends. The CDR3 is made up of 18 amino acids. CDR3 coding DNA: TGCGCCAGCAGCCAATCTCCCTCTGGCGGAGGCCGCCAAGAGACCCAGTACTTC. This codes for CASSQSPSGGGRQETQYF.

The chain combines TRBV27 with TRBJ1-6; TRBD1 matches at 9 bases. Germline V gene sequence: CDR1 MNHEY, CDR2 SMNVEV (reference sequence). The CDR3 is 15 residues long. The ends lost 4 bases at V and 10 bases at J; junction bases unmatched: 8. CDR3 in amino acids: CASSYKGQGGSPLHF. The CDR3 coding sequence is TGTGCCAGCAGTTACAAGGGACAGGGAGGATCACCCCTCCACTTT.

The chain employs TRBV25-1 and TRBJ1-4; maybe TRBD1 (5 bases). The CDR3 is made up of 12 amino acids. The ends were cut back, 5 bases at V and 8 bases at J, with 9 bases in the middle. The germline V gene encodes CDR1 MGHDK and CDR2 SYGVNS. CDR3: CASSNRDEKLFF. The CDR3 DNA reads as TGTGCCAGCAGTAACCGGGACGAAAAACTGTTTTTT.

The V gene is TRBV7-6, the J gene TRBJ1-6; D unclear. Trimming pared 1 base from V and 7 bases from J, leaving 5 bases between. The CDR3 is made up of 13 amino acids. Germline CDR1 reads SGHVS; CDR2 reads FNYEAQ. This chain's CDR3 is CASSLDPNSPLHF. The CDR3 nucleotides are TGTGCCAGCAGCTTAGACCCGAATTCACCCCTCCACTTT.

The genes are TRBV7-8 and TRBJ1-5, with D possibly TRBD1 on 6 matching bases. V was clipped by 1 base and J by 6 bases, with 10 bases between them. The CDR3 loop spans 14 amino acids. Germline V gene data show CDR1 as SGHVS and CDR2 as FQNEAQ. CDR3 DNA sequence: TGTGCCAGCAGCTTAGGAGGGGGGAGTCAGCCCCAGCATTTT. Translating it yields CASSLGGGSQPQHF.

This clone was observed a handful of times. The chain links TRBV30 to TRBJ1-1, with a weak D call TRBD1 (5 bases). Germline CDR1 GTSNPN, CDR2 SVGIG (reference sequence). The CDR3 runs 17 residues. The V end lost 1 base, the J end lost 4 bases, and 22 bases lay between the germline ends. CDR3 in amino acids: CAWSGGGTLSPLTEAFF. DNA of the CDR3: TGTGCCTGGAGTGGCGGGGGGACCTTGAGCCCCCTCACTGAAGCTTTCTTT.